This T cell receptor beta chain is from a study of regulatory T cells in long-lasting Graves disease (dated by TCRdb to 2020 to 2022). At the level of the whole study: Persistent Graves' disease was defined as persistently positive TSH receptor autoantibodies together with antithyroid drug treatment for over 5 years. This study used TCR sequencing and RNA sequencing of peripheral blood to compare persistent Graves' disease patients against newly diagnosed Graves' disease patients. The study was registered as a clinical trial and conducted in China. TCR sequencing covered around 13 persistent and roughly 20 newly diagnosed Graves' disease patients, some 33 samples in total. Antithyroid drugs had been taken for 8.5 to 12 years on average by persistent Graves' disease patients in the clinical cohort. General findings and caveats noted by the study authors: TRBV28, TRBJ1-2 and TRBJ2-5 were preferentially used in persistent disease, while TRBV20-1 and TRBJ2-1 were favored in newly diagnosed disease. As a limitation, the authors acknowledged that the small sample size may reduce accuracy. The study examined only peripheral blood because the primary lesion, thyroid tissue, could not be accessed. Sequencing and analysis were restricted to the TCR beta chain. Persistent Graves' disease patients showed lower TCR Shannon entropy and fewer highly expanded clones than newly diagnosed patients, suggesting clonal expansion. Persistent patients shared more public clonotypes among themselves (under 3,000) than newly diagnosed patients did (about 1,000).

V is pared back by 4 bases and J by 5 bases, with 14 bases lying between the germline termini. Sequences MNHEY (CDR1) and SVGAGI (CDR2) are obtained from the germline V gene. Reading from cysteine to phenylalanine, the CDR3 counts 14 amino acids. Just the 42-base CDR3 DNA is kept, in frame starting at base 1. Library preparation employed multiplex PCR. For sequencing, an Illumina HiSeq 4000 was employed. CDR3 regions were amplified by Arm-PCR with iRepertoire HTBI primers to construct TCR beta libraries. PCR products were gel purified before sequencing. The paper's data handling went like this. Gene usage analysis of CDR3 amino acid clonotypes relied on the approximately 68 TRBV and 14 TRBJ segments identified across samples. Filtered high-quality paired reads were merged into contigs using COPE and FqMerger. BLAST was used to align contigs to the IMGT TRBV, TRBD and TRBJ reference genes, and CDR3 was defined following IMGT. Any clonotype with a frequency above 0.1% was counted as a highly expanded clone. Repertoire diversity was measured by Shannon entropy, and V-J evenness by the Gini coefficient. Public clonotypes were defined as clonotypes shared by more than one individual. The public sequencing data were trimmed at Q25 with fastp and processed into clonotypes with MiXCR by TCRdb, which kept only in-frame beta chains. Here each entry gathers all rows of one CDR3 protein and keeps the most common genes and DNA. None of the V and J calls come from the authors' own analysis; TCRdb made them. The sample records fewer than 450,000 distinct CDR3 sequences, roughly 20% of which are singletons. Clones ranked in the top ten supply under 25% of the sample.

The time point label, read with the paper, signifies: persistent/refractory GD, antithyroid drugs over 5 years with positive TRAb. For both TCR sequencing and RNA sequencing, RNA was extracted from PBMCs in TRIzol. The diagnosis of Graves' disease was made according to American Thyroid Association guidelines. Patients were recruited from an endocrinology department in Xi'an, China. From each patient, around 9.3 milliliters of peripheral blood was collected into an EDTA anticoagulant tube. Ficoll Paque Plus density gradient separation was used to isolate PBMCs, and no further T cell sorting was performed. An Agilent 2100 Bioanalyzer and agarose gel were used to check RNA quality, while a NanoDrop 2000 measured RNA concentration. In its sample, this clonotype was seen many times. The antigen it binds to is not known. No base-level quality is on record; no much larger clone is a single base apart.

Specimen: peripheral blood mononuclear cells (PBMCs), collected when the disease was refractory, from a patient treated with antithyroid drugs. Here the chain combines TRBV6-5 and TRBJ2-5; TRBD2 could be the D gene, as 5 bases match. The source is a female donor with Graves disease. The CDR3 region: CASSFQASGETQYF. At the DNA level, the sequence is TGTGCCAGCAGTTTTCAGGCCTCGGGGGAGACCCAGTACTTC.